One sample yielded the 26 T cell receptor beta chains listed below, sequenced in a study of shared clonotypes between healthy human individuals. Measured with immunoSEQ multiplex PCR; TCRdb has only the in-frame clones, and not every one. This table has some 490,000 clones, over 75% appearing once. Sample: PBMCs. These receptors were obtained from a middle-aged woman in good health. Some clones in this sample may be carry-over from other donors' samples.

This chain connects TRBV6-1 to TRBJ1-5; D ambiguous. Trimming stripped 4 bases from V and 0 bases from J, with 10 bases between. This CDR3 contains 15 residues. Germline V gene sequence: CDR1 MNHNS, CDR2 SASEGT. The chain's CDR3 is CASSALGISNQPQHF. CDR3 in DNA: TGTGCCAGCAGTGCACTGGGAATTAGCAATCAGCCCCAGCATTTT.

The chain uses TRBV6-1 and TRBJ1-3; D gene uncertain. The V and J ends lost 4 bases and 0 bases respectively, with 4 bases between them. CDR3 length: 13 amino acids. The V gene's germline CDR1 is MNHNS and CDR2 SASEGT. The CDR3: CASSATSGNTIYF. In DNA, the CDR3 is TGTGCCAGCAGTGCGACCTCTGGAAACACCATATATTTT.

This chain uses TRBV7-2 with TRBJ1-5; D remains unclear. CDR1 and CDR2 from the germline V gene are SGHTA and FQGNSA. This CDR3 is built from 14 residues. V lost 1 base to trimming and J lost 11 bases, with 15 bases between them. CDR3 protein: CASSLDYGSGAQHF. The CDR3 nucleotides are TGTGCCAGCAGCTTAGATTATGGGAGTGGAGCCCAGCATTTT.

The chain is built from TRBV13 and TRBJ2-3; D unresolved. The CDR3 totals 14 residues. The ends were cut back, 7 bases at V and 0 bases at J, with 11 bases in the middle. From germline, CDR1 is PRHDT and CDR2 FYEKMQ (reference sequence). The CDR3 protein is CASKMLGSTDTQYF. The CDR3 nucleotides are TGTGCCAGCAAGATGCTAGGGAGCACAGATACGCAGTATTTT. The whole variable domain, remainder taken from reference TRBV13 and TRBJ2-3, is AAGVIQSPRHLIKEKRETATLKCYPIPRHDTVYWYQQGPGQDPQFLISFYEKMQSDKGSIPDRFSAQQFSDYHSELNMSSLELGDSALYFCASKMLGSTDTQYFGPGTRLTVL.

As regards this clone: With only one base between it and a far larger clone, this is likely a read error. The chain recombines TRBV19 with TRBJ2-5; possibly TRBD1 for D (6 bases). Germline values: CDR1 LNHDA, CDR2 SQIVND (reference sequence). CDR3 length: 16 residues. V lost 1 base to trimming and J lost 0 bases, with 12 bases between them. CDR3 coding DNA: TGTGCCAGTAGTATAGTGGGGGCCCAGTACCAAGAGACCCAGTACTTC. Protein sequence: CASSIVGAQYQETQYF.

A remark on this clone: This likely stems from a read error, as it lies one base from a far larger clone. V gene TRBV29-1 combines with J gene TRBJ2-1, with D perhaps TRBD1 (6 bases). CDR1 and CDR2 (germline): SQVTM, ANQGSEA. The ends were cut back, 8 bases at V and 4 bases at J, with 15 bases in the middle. The CDR3 contains 13 residues. This CDR3 reads CSSGLRGYNEQFF. The CDR3 nucleotides read TGCAGCAGTGGCCTTAGGGGGTACAATGAGCAGTTCTTC.

The chain employs TRBV23-1 and TRBJ2-7; no definite D call. TRBV23-1 is an open reading frame whose function is uncertain. Trimming removed 3 bases from V and 5 bases from J, with 29 bases in between. The CDR3 length is 19 residues. CDR3 amino acids: CASSQSNRNRAVGEDEQYF. CDR3 in DNA: TGCGCCAGCAGTCAGTCAAATCGGAACCGGGCTGTGGGTGAAGACGAGCAGTACTTC.

About this clone: This likely stems from a read error, as it lies one base from a far larger clone. The sample has other DNA sequences that encode this CDR3 too. The chain employs TRBV7-7 and TRBJ2-3, with 8 positions matching TRBD1. The CDR3 is made up of 13 amino acids. Looked up from germline, CDR1 is SSHAT and CDR2 is FNYEAQ (reference sequence). The CDR3 here is CASSWDRSDTQYF. CDR3 nucleotide sequence: TGCGCTAGCAGCTGGGACAGGTCAGATACGCAGTATTTT.

The chain links TRBV5-1 to TRBJ1-2, with 8 nucleotides matching TRBD1. After removal of 4 bases from V and 8 bases from J, the junction contained 7 bases not matched to a gene. The V gene's germline CDR1 is SGHRS and CDR2 YFSETQ. The CDR3 consists of 13 residues. CDR3 nucleotide sequence: TGCGCCAGCAGCCCAAGGACAGGGCAGGGCTACACCTTC. It specifies CASSPRTGQGYTF.

This chain uses TRBV11-2 with TRBJ2-3, with a weak D call TRBD1 (6 bases). CDR1 and CDR2 (germline): SGHAT, FQNNGV. The CDR3 sequence is 14 residues long. The ends were cut back, 2 bases at V and 3 bases at J, with 9 bases in the middle. CDR3 residues: CASSLWGLTDTQYF. In DNA, the CDR3 is TGTGCCAGCAGCTTATGGGGGCTGACAGATACGCAGTATTTT.

The chain recombines TRBV9 with TRBJ2-3; 9 bases map to TRBD1. V dropped 0 bases and J dropped 5; count of bases not matched to a gene: 4. CDR3 size: 15 residues. Per germline, CDR1 SGDLS and CDR2 YYNGEE. The CDR3 nucleotides are TGTGCCAGCAGCGTAGGACAGGGGGTTGGAGATACGCAGTATTTT. It yields the protein CASSVGQGVGDTQYF.

The genes are TRBV7-2 and TRBJ2-7; tentative D call: TRBD2 (6 bases). Germline V gives CDR1 SGHTA, CDR2 FQGNSA. Trimming stripped 2 bases from V and 0 bases from J, with 11 bases between. This CDR3 region has 15 residues. This CDR3 reads CASSLRRESSYEQYF. Here the CDR3 DNA reads TGTGCCAGCAGCTTAAGACGGGAGAGCTCCTACGAGCAGTACTTC.

This clone showed up just once. Since a far larger clone is one base different, this is likely a read error. Other DNA sequences in the sample encode the same CDR3. This sequence joins TRBV19 and TRBJ1-5; D is ambiguous. The CDR3 loop spans 14 amino acids. V lost 7 bases to trimming and J lost 0 bases, with 10 bases between them. CDR1 and CDR2 (germline): LNHDA, SQIVND (reference sequence). CDR3 sequence: CASNRGFSNQPQHF. The CDR3 region has the DNA TGTGCCAGTAATCGAGGCTTTAGCAATCAGCCCCAGCATTTT.

This chain links TRBV30 with TRBJ1-4, with D possibly matching TRBD1 (6 bases). CDR3 length equals 14 residues. V was clipped by 7 bases and J by 7 bases, with 19 bases between them. The V gene's germline CDR1 is GTSNPN and CDR2 SVGIG (reference sequence). The CDR3 nucleotides read TGTGCCTTCCGACAGGTTGATTGGAGTGAAAAACTGTTTTTT. Amino acid sequence: CAFRQVDWSEKLFF.

This clone was picked up many times. Within the sample, other DNA sequences also encode this same CDR3. J is TRBJ2-7 and V is TRBV5-6; 8 bases agree with TRBD1. This CDR3 comprises 16 residues. Per germline, CDR1 SGHDT and CDR2 YYEEEE. J was trimmed by 4 bases and V by 0 bases; bases with no gene match: 9. This CDR3 reads CASSLAGQGFGYEQYF. CDR3 in DNA: TGTGCCAGCAGCTTGGCTGGACAGGGTTTTGGATACGAGCAGTACTTC.

A word on this clone: One base separates it from a far larger clone, so it is likely a read error. Distinct nucleotide sequences in the sample also encode this CDR3. This CDR3 reads CALALDQIVAYEQYF. DNA for the CDR3: TGTGCCTTAGCCTTGGACCAGATAGTGGCCTATGAGCAGTACTTC. The V gene is TRBV30, the J gene TRBJ2-5; D gene unclear. V shed 7 bases and J shed 11 bases, with 29 bases lying between them. The CDR3 extends over 15 amino acids. The germline gives CDR1 GTSNPN, CDR2 SVGIG (reference sequence).

This clone was found once. As DNA, the CDR3 is TGTGCCAGCAGCTCCCCGGACAGGAGCAATCAGCCCCAGCATTTT. Translating it yields CASSSPDRSNQPQHF. The genes are TRBV7-3 and TRBJ1-5, with 7 positions matching TRBD1. CDR3 length equals 15 residues. The V segment lost 4 bases and the J segment 1 base; nucleotides outside the gene matches: 4. The germline V gene has CDR1 SGHTA and CDR2 FQGTGA.

With regard to this clone: This may come from a read error, since a much larger clone is one base off. The chain couples TRBV5-5 to TRBJ2-7; D is ambiguous. The CDR3 extends over 16 amino acids. The V gene lost 2 bases and the J gene lost 0 bases, with 15 bases spanning the gap. Per germline, CDR1 SGHKS and CDR2 YYEKEE (reference sequence). As DNA, the CDR3 is TGTGCCAGCAGCTTTGCGATGGGCGTGGCCTCCTACGAGCAGTACTTC. This gives the protein CASSFAMGVASYEQYF. Drawing the rest from reference TRBV5-5 and TRBJ2-7, the complete variable domain is DAGVTQSPTHLIKTRGQQVTLRCSPISGHKSVSWYQQVLGQGPQFIFQYYEKEERGRGNFPDRFSARQFPNYSSELNVNALLLGDSALYLCASSFAMGVASYEQYFGPGTRLTVT.

The chain uses TRBV4-2 and TRBJ2-5, with D possibly TRBD1 on 6 matching bases. The germline V gene encodes CDR1 LGHNA and CDR2 YNFKEQ. The CDR3 has 14 amino acids. The V end lost 4 bases, the J end lost 2 bases, and 11 bases lay between the germline ends. Here the CDR3 DNA reads TGTGCCAGCAGCCCCGGACAGACTCAAGAGACCCAGTACTTC. As protein: CASSPGQTQETQYF.

This clone occurred once. V is TRBV7-6 and J is TRBJ2-7; possible D gene TRBD1, 6 bases. CDR3 length: 18 residues. V was pared by 1 base and J by 2 bases, with 21 bases between. Germline V gene lookup returns CDR1 SGHVS and CDR2 FNYEAQ. CDR3 loop: CASSLEATGGRGTYEQYF. The CDR3 nucleotides are TGTGCCAGCAGCTTAGAAGCTACGGGTGGCAGGGGTACCTACGAGCAGTACTTC.

The chain couples TRBV27 to TRBJ2-2; no definite D call. This CDR3 is 12 amino acids long. V dropped 6 bases and J dropped 4 bases, with 6 bases sitting between them. The germline V gene encodes CDR1 MNHEY and CDR2 SMNVEV (reference sequence). The CDR3 spells CASRKGTGELFF. CDR3 DNA sequence: TGTGCCAGCAGAAAGGGCACCGGGGAGCTGTTTTTT.

This clone was observed a few times. The chain has TRBV7-9 and TRBJ2-7, with D perhaps TRBD1 or TRBD2 (5 bases each). The CDR3 is made up of 14 amino acids. V was clipped by 0 bases and J by 5 bases, with 11 bases between them. From germline, CDR1 is SEHNR and CDR2 FQNEAQ (reference sequence). This chain's CDR3 is CASSLAGVGHEQYF. The CDR3 bases are TGTGCCAGCAGCTTAGCAGGGGTGGGACACGAGCAGTACTTC.

The rearrangement links TRBV18 to TRBJ1-4; D is uncertain. The CDR3 contains 14 residues. With 3 bases removed from V and 7 bases from J, the gap between germline ends came to 12 bases. CDR1 and CDR2 from the germline V gene are KGHSH and LQKENI. The CDR3 loop reads CASSPGREREKLFF. Written as DNA, the CDR3 is TGTGCCAGCTCACCGGGGAGGGAACGTGAAAAACTGTTTTTT.

The CDR3 loop reads CASSFGGWDIQYF. In DNA form, the CDR3 reads TGTGCCAGCAGCTTCGGCGGGTGGGACATTCAGTACTTC. The rearrangement joins TRBV7-2 to TRBJ2-4; tentatively, D is TRBD2 (5 bases). Trimming cost V 3 bases and J 8 bases, with 11 bases left between them. This CDR3 comprises 13 residues. The germline V gene encodes CDR1 SGHTA and CDR2 FQGNSA.

Turning to this clone: This likely traces to a read error, being one base from a far larger clone. Distinct nucleotide sequences in the sample also encode this CDR3. The CDR3, as DNA: TGTGCCAGTAGTCCCTGGGGCAGCGCCTCCTACGAGCAGTACTTC. Amino acid sequence: CASSPWGSASYEQYF. The J gene is TRBJ2-7, the V gene TRBV28; perhaps TRBD1 as D (5 bases). Germline-derived CDR1 and CDR2 are MDHEN and SYDVKM. Trimming stripped 9 bases from V and 0 bases from J, with 18 bases between. The CDR3 contains 15 residues.

In its sample, this clone was seen once. CDR3 DNA sequence: TGCGCCAGCAACCTGGAGGCAGGGGGCGAAGATGAGCAGTTCTTC. Residues: CASNLEAGGEDEQFF. The chain recombines TRBV5-1 with TRBJ2-1; TRBD1 agrees at 8 bases. Trimming took 6 bases from V and 8 from J; bases not matched to a gene: 13. The CDR3 totals 15 residues. Per germline, CDR1 SGHRS and CDR2 YFSETQ. The full variable domain, with the rest looked up from reference TRBV5-1 and TRBJ2-1, is KAGVTQTPRYLIKTRGQQVTLSCSPISGHRSVSWYQQTPGQGLQFLFEYFSETQRNKGNFPGRFSGRQFSNSRSEMNVSTLELGDSALYLCASNLEAGGEDEQFFGPGTRLTVL.